This T cell receptor beta chain was sequenced for a study of blood T cell repertoires in COVID-19. Background on the study: The United States, Italy and Spain supplied acute and convalescent COVID-19 samples. From T cells, B-cell-depleted T cells, or PBMCs came the material, which was cDNA or gDNA.

Sequencing used immunoSEQ multiplex PCR; TCRdb keeps in-frame clones, though not all of them. Here the sample spans just under 250,000 clones, approximately 86% being singletons. Germline V gives CDR1 SGHRS, CDR2 YFSETQ. V lost 1 base and J lost 8; bases outside the gene matches: 14. The CDR3 has 17 amino acids. The sample taken for sequencing was peripheral blood. This sequence was found in a woman younger than 45 who had recovered from COVID-19. The V call is TRBV5-1, the J call TRBJ2-1, with TRBD2 matching 8 bases. The CDR3: CASSLIPRGASLDEQFF. CDR3 coding DNA: TGCGCCAGCAGCTTGATTCCGCGGGGGGCGTCGTTGGATGAGCAGTTCTTC.